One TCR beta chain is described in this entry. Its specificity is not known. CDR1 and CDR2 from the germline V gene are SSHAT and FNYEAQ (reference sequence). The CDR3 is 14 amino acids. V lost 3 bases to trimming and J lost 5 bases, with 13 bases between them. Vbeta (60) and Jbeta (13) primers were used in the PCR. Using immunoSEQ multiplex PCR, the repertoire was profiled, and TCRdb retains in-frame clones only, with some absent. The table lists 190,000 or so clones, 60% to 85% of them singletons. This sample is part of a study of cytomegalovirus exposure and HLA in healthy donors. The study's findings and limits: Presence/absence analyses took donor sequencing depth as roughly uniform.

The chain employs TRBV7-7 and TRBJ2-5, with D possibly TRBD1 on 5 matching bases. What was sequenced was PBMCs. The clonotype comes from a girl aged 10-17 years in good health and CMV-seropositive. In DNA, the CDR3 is TGTGCCAGCAGCTTCCGATCAGGGTTGGAGACCCAGTACTTC. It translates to CASSFRSGLETQYF.